This T cell receptor beta chain stems from a study of regulatory T cells in long-lasting Graves disease. Study-wide results and limits: TRBV28 was favored in persistent disease, as were TRBJ1-2 and TRBJ2-5.

The time point was: newly diagnosed GD, antithyroid drugs for less than 3 months. Construction of the TCR library relied on RNA isolated from PBMCs. To make TCR beta libraries, researchers used iRepertoire HTBI primers and Arm-PCR of CDR3 regions. Each CDR3 protein is one row after TCRdb ran MiXCR on the multiplex PCR reads. Of fewer than 550,000 distinct CDR3 sequences listed, around 15% are singletons. This clonotype has more than one count but fewer than ten. The antigen remains undetermined. The CDR3 has 13 amino acids. Trimming stripped 1 base from V and 4 bases from J, with 9 bases between. The germline CDR1 and CDR2 sequences are SGDLS and YYNGEE. A further study also used this sample, focusing on T cells in Graves' hyperthyroidism and ophthalmopathy.

The sample consisted of peripheral blood mononuclear cells (PBMCs), taken at new diagnosis, from a patient treated with antithyroid drugs. V gene TRBV9 combines with J gene TRBJ2-7, with D hard to call. The clonotype comes from a woman aged 35 to 59 with Graves disease. In DNA, the CDR3 is TGTGCCAGCAGCGTAACCCACGGTTACGAGCAGTACTTC. Its protein is CASSVTHGYEQYF.